This T cell receptor (beta chain) was obtained from a study of identical twins. Study findings and constraints: Analyses of zero insertions could, in part, be confounded by invariant MAIT and iNKT cells. Out-of-frame alpha sequences common to twins were enriched for low generation probability. Monozygotic twin pairs showed more out-of-frame TCR alpha sharing than models estimated. Surplus twin overlap in beta out-of-frame sequences was less pronounced.

One entry per CDR3 protein results from TCRdb running MiXCR on the 5' RACE reads. The top ten clones hold under 3% of a sample with 550,000 to 700,000 distinct CDR3 sequences, over 8.5% of them seen once. A remark on this clonotype: The antigen remains undetermined.

The V gene's germline CDR1 is SGHVS and CDR2 FNYEAQ. Trimming removed 1 base at V and 3 bases at J, with 12 bases between. The CDR3 has 15 residues. Another study also made use of these data, one on yellow fever vaccine responses in identical twins.

This TCR came from a young woman in good health. The chain links TRBV7-6 to TRBJ2-5; perhaps D is TRBD1 or TRBD2 (5 bases each). The sequencing input was PBMCs. CDR3 residues: CASSLDGALEETQYF. In nucleotides, the CDR3 is TGTGCCAGCAGCTTAGACGGGGCATTGGAAGAGACCCAGTACTTC.